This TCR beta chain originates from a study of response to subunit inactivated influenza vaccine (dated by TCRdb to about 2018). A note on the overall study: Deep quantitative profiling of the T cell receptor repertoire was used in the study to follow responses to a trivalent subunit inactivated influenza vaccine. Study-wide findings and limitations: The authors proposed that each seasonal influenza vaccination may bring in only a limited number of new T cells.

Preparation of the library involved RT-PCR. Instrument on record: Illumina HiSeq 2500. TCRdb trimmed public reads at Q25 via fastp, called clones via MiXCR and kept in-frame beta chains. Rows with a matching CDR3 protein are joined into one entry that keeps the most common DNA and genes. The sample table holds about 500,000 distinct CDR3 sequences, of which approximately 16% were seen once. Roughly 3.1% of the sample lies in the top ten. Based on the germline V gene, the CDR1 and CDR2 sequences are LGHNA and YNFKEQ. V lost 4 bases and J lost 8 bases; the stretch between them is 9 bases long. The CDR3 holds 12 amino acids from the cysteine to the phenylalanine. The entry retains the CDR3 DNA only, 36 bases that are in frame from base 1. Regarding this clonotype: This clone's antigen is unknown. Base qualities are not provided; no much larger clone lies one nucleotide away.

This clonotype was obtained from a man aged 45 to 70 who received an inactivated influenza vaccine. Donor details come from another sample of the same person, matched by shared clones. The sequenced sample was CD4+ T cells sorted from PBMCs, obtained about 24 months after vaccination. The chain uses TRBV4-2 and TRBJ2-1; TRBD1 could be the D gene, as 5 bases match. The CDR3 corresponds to CASSRRGYEQFF. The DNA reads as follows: TGTGCCAGCAGCCGAAGGGGTTATGAGCAGTTCTTC.